The text below deals with one TCR beta chain. The clone's antigen remains unknown. No clone much larger than this one lies a single base away; base qualities are absent. The library came from the immunoSEQ multiplex PCR assay. TCRdb provides this immuneACCESS table in a form limited to in-frame rearrangements. Some clones are lacking; in checked studies, under half of them reflect an unresolved V gene, and why the rest are absent is not known. Across this sample there are tens of thousands of clones, with just under 95% seen only once. About 2% of the sample is taken by the ten largest. This specimen comes from a study of T cell changes during pregnancy in multiple sclerosis (dated by TCRdb to 2018 to 2020). Study-wide context: Changes in the T cell repertoire over the course of pregnancy were examined in this study in women with multiple sclerosis.

V is pared back by 6 bases and J by 4 bases, with 16 bases lying between the germline termini. The CDR3, cysteine through phenylalanine, is 14 amino acids long. Of all the DNA, just the CDR3 is kept, 42 bases in frame from base 1. Taken from the germline V gene (reference sequence), the CDR1 and CDR2 loops are SGHNT and YYREEE. The receptor's source is a female donor with multiple sclerosis, enrolled in a pregnancy study. The sample here was peripheral blood, taken in the second trimester of pregnancy. The V gene is TRBV5-4 and the J gene is TRBJ1-1; a weak D assignment points to TRBD1 (6 bases agree). CDR3 protein: CASTLYRDSTEAFF. The nucleotides read TGTGCCAGCACCCTTTACAGGGATAGCACTGAAGCTTTCTTT.